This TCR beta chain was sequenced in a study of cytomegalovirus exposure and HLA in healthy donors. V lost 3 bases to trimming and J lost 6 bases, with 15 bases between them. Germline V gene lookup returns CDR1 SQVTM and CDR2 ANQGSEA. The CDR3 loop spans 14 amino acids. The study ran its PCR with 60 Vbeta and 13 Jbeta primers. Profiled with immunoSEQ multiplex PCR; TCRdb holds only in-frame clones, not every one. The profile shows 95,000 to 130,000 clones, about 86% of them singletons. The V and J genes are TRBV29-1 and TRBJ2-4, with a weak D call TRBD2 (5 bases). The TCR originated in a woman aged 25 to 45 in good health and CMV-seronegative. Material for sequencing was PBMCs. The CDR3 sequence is CSVEAREGSNIQYF. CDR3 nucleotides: TGCAGCGTTGAGGCTAGAGAGGGTTCAAACATTCAGTACTTC.